This T cell receptor beta chain came from a study of regulatory T cells in long-lasting Graves disease. The overall study: Persistence in Graves' disease required over 5 years of antithyroid drugs plus positive TSH receptor antibodies.

Findings of the study overall: Among samples with persistent disease, TRBV28, TRBJ1-2 and TRBJ2-5 were favored.

This clonotype was observed at least ten times. The antigen is unknown. Construction of TCR beta libraries relied on iRepertoire HTBI primers and on Arm-PCR targeting CDR3 regions. TCRdb re-called the multiplex PCR reads through MiXCR, storing one row per CDR3 protein. The profile shows some 430,000 distinct CDR3 sequences, roughly a fifth of them singletons. CDR1 is SGHTA and CDR2 is FQGTGA in the germline V gene. V was cut by 3 bases and J by 5 bases, with 13 bases left in between. The CDR3 covers 14 residues. Time point indicated: persistent/refractory GD, antithyroid drugs over 5 years with positive TRAb. TCR sequences were obtained from RNA taken from PBMCs.

This chain uses TRBV7-3 with TRBJ1-1, with TRBD1 as a possible D gene (5 bases). The specimen comprised peripheral blood mononuclear cells (PBMCs), sampled when the disease was refractory, from a patient treated with antithyroid drugs. This receptor was identified in a female donor with Graves disease. The CDR3 DNA is TGTGCCAGCAGCTTCATCGGGGCGGGAACTGAAGCTTTCTTT. This gives the protein CASSFIGAGTEAFF. Using reference TRBV7-3 and TRBJ1-1 for the parts outside the CDR3, the full variable domain is GAGVSQTPSNKVTEKGKYVELRCDPISGHTALYWYRQSLGQGPEFLIYFQGTGAADDSGLPNDRFFAVRPEGSVSTLKIQRTERGDSAVYLCASSFIGAGTEAFFGQGTRLTVV.